Listed here are 22 T cell receptor beta chains from one sample, sequenced in a study of shared clonotypes between healthy human individuals. Profiled with immunoSEQ multiplex PCR; TCRdb holds only in-frame clones, not every one. The sample consists of approximately 620,000 clones, around 97% of them appearing once. The sample was naive CD4+ T cells sorted from blood. Documented subset: CD45RA+ positively selected. Receptor source: a woman in her twenties or thirties in good health.

This CDR3 is CASSHHPEREGSFKQFF. The CDR3, as DNA: TGTGCCAGCAGCCACCACCCTGAGCGGGAGGGCTCTTTCAAGCAGTTCTTC. This chain joins TRBV9 and TRBJ2-1, with 10 nucleotides matching TRBD2. In germline, CDR1 is SGDLS, CDR2 YYNGEE. This CDR3 has 17 amino acids. After removal of 4 bases from V and 11 bases from J, the junction contained 18 bases not matched to a gene.

The rearrangement joins TRBV11-2 to TRBJ1-3; D perhaps matches TRBD1 (6 bases). Deletions cut 6 bases from V and 4 bases from J, with 22 bases between. The CDR3 runs to 17 residues. Germline CDR1 is SGHAT and CDR2 is FQNNGV. The CDR3 DNA reads as TGTGCCAGCAGTTCATTTGGGGACAACCTGGGAGGAAACACCATATATTTT. It yields the protein CASSSFGDNLGGNTIYF. Combining the CDR3 with reference TRBV11-2 and TRBJ1-3 gives the whole variable domain EAGVAQSPRYKIIEKRQSVAFWCNPISGHATLYWYQQILGQGPKLLIQFQNNGVVDDSQLPKDRFSAERLKGVDSTLKIQPAKLEDSAVYLCASSSFGDNLGGNTIYFGEGSWLTVV.

The chain employs TRBV28 and TRBJ2-7; 7 bases are shared with TRBD1. Per germline, CDR1 MDHEN and CDR2 SYDVKM. This CDR3 is 14 amino acids long. The V and J ends lost 4 bases and 4 bases, in that order; junction bases with no gene match: 7. The CDR3 loop is CASSSAPGQYEQYF. CDR3 nucleotide sequence: TGTGCCAGCAGTTCCGCCCCGGGACAGTACGAGCAGTACTTC.

The chain carries TRBV5-1 and TRBJ2-5, with D perhaps TRBD1 (6 bases). The V gene lost 4 bases and the J gene lost 5 bases, with 18 bases spanning the gap. CDR1 and CDR2 (germline): SGHRS, YFSETQ. The CDR3 length is 15 residues. The CDR3 DNA follows: TGCGCCAGCAGCACGGTAGTAGCTGGGGGCGAGACCCAGTACTTC. Residues: CASSTVVAGGETQYF.

The chain uses TRBV11-2 and TRBJ1-5; 7 nucleotides line up with TRBD1. CDR1 is SGHAT, CDR2 FQNNGV, per germline. V dropped 5 bases and J dropped 4; count of bases not matched to a gene: 5. The CDR3 consists of 14 residues. The CDR3 sequence: CASSASGGNQPQHF. The CDR3, as DNA: TGTGCCAGCAGCGCCTCAGGGGGAAATCAGCCCCAGCATTTT.

V is TRBV6-5 and J is TRBJ1-1, with TRBD1 as a possible D gene (5 bases). This CDR3 has 11 amino acids. CDR1 is MNHEY and CDR2 is SVGAGI in the germline V gene. V was trimmed by 2 bases and J by 11 bases, leaving 9 bases between them. In DNA, the CDR3 is TGTGCCAGCAGTTACAGGGGTAGGGCTTTCTTT. It translates to CASSYRGRAFF.

J is TRBJ1-1 and V is TRBV5-6, with D possibly being TRBD1 (6 bases). The CDR3 spans 12 residues. The germline CDR1 and CDR2 sequences are SGHDT and YYEEEE. Trimming shortened V by 3 bases and J by 4 bases, and 7 bases separated the two germline ends. The CDR3 DNA follows: TGTGCCAGCAGCTGGGGGCCCACTGAAGCTTTCTTT. Protein sequence: CASSWGPTEAFF. The full variable domain, its missing parts supplied by reference TRBV5-6 and TRBJ1-1, is DAGVTQSPTHLIKTRGQQVTLRCSPKSGHDTVSWYQQALGQGPQFIFQYYEEEERQRGNFPDRFSGHQFPNYSSELNVNALLLGDSALYLCASSWGPTEAFFGQGTRLTVV.

The chain has TRBV2 and TRBJ2-2, with 7 bases that match TRBD2. CDR1 and CDR2 (germline): SNHLY, FYNNEI. The ends lost 6 bases at V and 2 bases at J; junction bases unmatched: 12. This CDR3 region has 17 residues. CDR3 residues: CASRGGILRQNTGELFF. CDR3 nucleotide sequence: TGTGCCAGCAGGGGAGGGATACTTCGCCAAAACACCGGGGAGCTGTTTTTT.

The rearrangement uses TRBV4-1 and TRBJ2-1; 14 bases line up with TRBD2. V dropped 2 bases and J dropped 5; count of bases not matched to a gene: 11. CDR1 MGHRA and CDR2 YSYEKL come from the germline V gene. This CDR3 comprises 19 residues. CDR3 region: CASSQPPGGTSGSHNEQFF. CDR3 bases: TGCGCCAGCAGCCAACCCCCTGGCGGGACTAGCGGGAGCCACAATGAGCAGTTCTTC.

The chain is built from TRBV19 and TRBJ2-2, with no clear D. Trimming removed 4 bases from V and 5 bases from J, with 5 bases in between. From germline, CDR1 is LNHDA and CDR2 SQIVND (reference sequence). The CDR3 length is 12 residues. CDR3 sequence reads: CASSKLTGELFF. In nucleotides, the CDR3 is TGTGCCAGTAGTAAATTAACCGGGGAGCTGTTTTTT.

CDR3 bases: TGTGCCAGCAGTAACCAACCAGGGAAAATCTCCTACGAGCAGTACTTC. Its translation: CASSNQPGKISYEQYF. The V call is TRBV28, the J call TRBJ2-7; D possibly corresponds to TRBD1 (5 bases). The V gene's germline CDR1 is MDHEN and CDR2 SYDVKM. This CDR3 has 16 residues. Trimming shortened V by 5 bases and J by 0 bases, and 17 bases separated the two germline ends.

The J gene is TRBJ2-7, the V gene TRBV9; 8 nucleotides agree with TRBD1. The CDR3 is 15 amino acids. Trimming cost V 0 bases and J 2 bases; bases outside gene matches: 4. The V gene's germline CDR1 is SGDLS and CDR2 YYNGEE. The chain's CDR3 is CASSVGETGAYEQYF. As DNA, the CDR3 is TGTGCCAGCAGCGTAGGAGAGACAGGGGCCTACGAGCAGTACTTC.

The chain uses TRBV28 and TRBJ1-5, with D perhaps matching TRBD1 (5 bases). The CDR3 loop spans 15 amino acids. Germline CDR1 MDHEN, CDR2 SYDVKM. Trimming took 3 bases from V and 5 from J, leaving 14 bases between them. The CDR3 sequence is CASSFIGTGDQPQHF. CDR3 DNA: TGTGCCAGCAGTTTTATAGGGACGGGAGATCAGCCCCAGCATTTT.

This rearrangement joins TRBV2 to TRBJ2-1, with 8 bases fitting TRBD2. The CDR3 contains 16 residues. Trimming removed 2 bases from V and 7 bases from J; junction bases left unmatched: 10. Germline V gives CDR1 SNHLY, CDR2 FYNNEI. DNA of the CDR3: TGTGCCAGCAGTGAATGGGAAACTAGCGGAGGGAATGAGCAGTTCTTC. The encoded protein is CASSEWETSGGNEQFF.

The gene calls are TRBV30 and TRBJ1-1, with 7 bases lining up with TRBD1. Losses at the gene ends were 4 bases for V and 1 base for J; bases not matched to a gene: 6. This CDR3 is 14 amino acids long. CDR1 is GTSNPN, CDR2 SVGIG, per germline (reference sequence). The CDR3 is CAWNWDRANTEAFF. For the CDR3, the DNA is TGTGCCTGGAACTGGGACAGAGCGAACACTGAAGCTTTCTTT.

This chain joins TRBV5-1 and TRBJ2-3, with a weak D call TRBD2 (6 bases). The CDR3 runs to 15 residues. V was pared by 5 bases and J by 0 bases, with 13 bases between. Per germline, CDR1 SGHRS and CDR2 YFSETQ. CDR3 nucleotide sequence: TGCGCCAGCAGGGCCGGAGGGTCGAGCACAGATACGCAGTATTTT. This encodes CASRAGGSSTDTQYF.

This clone was seen just once. This chain connects TRBV7-2 to TRBJ2-1; TRBD2 might be the D (7 bases). Germline V gene data show CDR1 as SGHTA and CDR2 as FQGNSA. This CDR3 comprises 16 residues. Trimming removed 6 bases from V and 8 bases from J, with 23 bases in between. The chain's CDR3 is CASSRGAAGSQDEQFF. The CDR3 DNA reads TGTGCCAGCAGTCGGGGGGCAGCGGGAAGCCAGGATGAGCAGTTCTTC.

The chain employs TRBV7-9 and TRBJ1-3; D perhaps matches TRBD1 (5 bases). Germline V gene data show CDR1 as SEHNR and CDR2 as FQNEAQ (reference sequence). V was cut by 3 bases and J by 4 bases, with 10 bases left in between. The CDR3 covers 14 residues. This CDR3 reads CASSFPGIGNTIYF. CDR3 bases: TGTGCCAGCAGCTTCCCAGGGATAGGAAACACCATATATTTT.

V and J are TRBV29-1 and TRBJ2-3, with 8 bases lining up with TRBD2. V gave up 6 bases and J gave up 3 bases; unmatched junction bases: 2. The CDR3 consists of 12 residues. Germline lookup yields CDR1 SQVTM and CDR2 ANQGSEA. DNA of the CDR3: TGCAGCGTGCGACTAGCGACAGATACGCAGTATTTT. Its translation: CSVRLATDTQYF.

The V and J genes are TRBV18 and TRBJ1-5, with D perhaps TRBD1 (6 bases). The CDR3 sequence is 17 residues long. The germline V gene has CDR1 KGHSH and CDR2 LQKENI. V dropped 2 bases and J dropped 3 bases, with 17 bases sitting between them. CDR3 DNA: TGTGCCAGCTCACCAGAGACAGGCCTACGGGACAATCAGCCCCAGCATTTT. Translation gives CASSPETGLRDNQPQHF. The entire variable domain, with the rest obtained from reference TRBV18 and TRBJ1-5, is as follows: NAGVMQNPRHLVRRRGQEARLRCSPMKGHSHVYWYRQLPEEGLKFMVYLQKENIIDESGMPKERFSAEFPKEGPSILRIQQVVRGDSAAYFCASSPETGLRDNQPQHFGDGTRLSIL.

The chain employs TRBV19 and TRBJ1-2; D uncertain. The CDR3 has 16 residues. Between the trimmed V and J ends, which lost 0 bases and 2 bases, there was a span of 13 bases. Germline CDR1 and CDR2: LNHDA and SQIVND (reference sequence). CDR3 coding DNA: TGTGCCAGTAGTATAGAAGAGGCCCCACCCAACTATGGCTACACCTTC. The encoded protein is CASSIEEAPPNYGYTF. Filled out from reference TRBV19 and TRBJ1-2, the complete variable domain reads DGGITQSPKYLFRKEGQNVTLSCEQNLNHDAMYWYRQDPGQGLRLIYYSQIVNDFQKGDIAEGYSVSREKKESFPLTVTSAQKNPTAFYLCASSIEEAPPNYGYTFGSGTRLTVV.

This clone was seen just once. This chain joins TRBV7-2 and TRBJ2-7, with a weak D call TRBD1 (5 bases). V gave up 1 base and J gave up 2 bases, with 9 bases separating them. Germline CDR1 and CDR2: SGHTA and FQGNSA. The CDR3 is 14 amino acids. The CDR3 loop is CASSLVGPAYEQYF. CDR3 nucleotides: TGTGCCAGCAGCTTAGTGGGGCCTGCCTACGAGCAGTACTTC.